The 30 T cell receptor beta chains below come from one sample, sequenced in a study of blood T cell repertoires in COVID-19. Clones were sequenced by immunoSEQ multiplex PCR, and TCRdb holds only the in-frame ones, with some missing. The sample includes some 65,000 clones, approximately 93% of them seen just once. Sequencing was carried out using peripheral blood. All receptors derive from a man between 65 and 80 years old with active COVID-19.

The rearrangement links TRBV7-8 to TRBJ2-7, with D perhaps matching TRBD1 (6 bases). V dropped 7 bases and J dropped 1 base, with 11 bases sitting between them. Looked up from germline, CDR1 is SGHVS and CDR2 is FQNEAQ. There are 13 residues in the CDR3. CDR3 DNA sequence: TGTGCCAGCACCGGACAGCTATCCTACGAGCAGTACGTC. Its translation: CASTGQLSYEQYV.

The J gene is TRBJ2-2, the V gene TRBV5-1, with 9 bases matching TRBD1. Trimming removed 4 bases from V and 7 bases from J; junction bases left unmatched: 8. The CDR3 extends over 15 amino acids. Germline loops: CDR1 SGHRS, CDR2 YFSETQ. The CDR3 sequence: CASSADRGMVGELFF. The CDR3 bases are TGCGCCAGCAGCGCGGACAGGGGAATGGTCGGGGAGCTGTTTTTT.

This clone was counted a single time. The chain links TRBV5-4 to TRBJ2-1; D gene uncertain. Germline CDR1 reads SGHNT; CDR2 reads YYREEE (reference sequence). V lost 0 bases and J 6 bases, leaving 10 bases between the germline ends. The CDR3 is made up of 14 amino acids. The DNA for the CDR3 is TGTGCCAGCAGCTTGGAACCAAGCACCAATGAGCAGTTCTTC. Amino acid sequence: CASSLEPSTNEQFF.

The chain couples TRBV6-4 to TRBJ2-1, with 7 bases lining up with TRBD1. CDR1 and CDR2 (germline): MRHNA, SNTAGT. The CDR3 contains 14 residues. V lost 6 bases to trimming and J lost 8 bases; unmatched junction nucleotides: 10. CDR3 in DNA: TGTGCCAGCAGCTTGAGGACAGGTTCGGATGAGCAGTTCTTC. Translating gives CASSLRTGSDEQFF.

Concerning this clone itself: The sample contains more than one DNA sequence encoding this CDR3. This chain joins TRBV12-3 or TRBV12-4 and TRBJ1-1; possibly TRBD1 for D (6 bases). This CDR3 is 13 amino acids long. Trimming took 5 bases from V and 1 from J, leaving 8 bases between them. CDR3 nucleotides: TGTGCCAGCAGTCTACAGGGGAACACTGAAGCTTTCTTT. Translated, it gives CASSLQGNTEAFF.

The chain carries TRBV28 and TRBJ1-3; weak D call: TRBD1 (6 bases). V was cut by 4 bases and J by 0 bases, with 13 bases left in between. This CDR3 spans 16 amino acids. Germline lookup yields CDR1 MDHEN and CDR2 SYDVKM. The DNA of the CDR3 is TGTGCCAGCAGTTCCGCCGGACAGCGCTCTGGAAACACCATATATTTT. Its translation is CASSSAGQRSGNTIYF.

The chain carries TRBV7-9 and TRBJ2-7; TRBD1 agrees at 8 bases. The J segment lost 3 bases and the V segment lost 2 bases, leaving 18 bases of the junction unmatched. Germline V gene sequence: CDR1 SEHNR, CDR2 FQNEAQ (reference sequence). CDR3 length equals 19 residues. The CDR3 nucleotides are TGTGCCAGCAGCTTATCGACGTTTTTCCATGGGACAGGAAACTACGAGCAGTACTTC. This encodes CASSLSTFFHGTGNYEQYF.

This chain links TRBV12-2 with TRBJ1-1; TRBD1 is taken as the D call from the table, unchecked against the DNA. TRBV12-2 is reported as a pseudogene. The CDR3 runs to 15 residues. Here the CDR3 DNA reads TGTGCAAGTCGCTTAGGAAAAACAGGGGTCCTTGAAGCTTTCTTT. Translating gives CASRLGKTGVLEAFF.

Comment on this clone: The sample has other DNA sequences that encode this CDR3 too. J is TRBJ1-6 and V is TRBV9, with a possible D match to TRBD1 (5 bases). The CDR3 is 14 residues long. CDR1 SGDLS and CDR2 YYNGEE come from the germline V gene. Trimming took off 0 bases at V and 5 bases at J, with 6 bases between the two ends. The CDR3: CASSVGQNNSPLHF. The CDR3 nucleotides read TGTGCCAGCAGCGTAGGACAGAATAATTCACCCCTCCACTTT.

This clone was detected once. The rearrangement joins TRBV24-1 to TRBJ2-2, with TRBD1 matching 9 bases. The V gene end was trimmed by 5 bases and the J gene end by 1 base; junction bases not matched to a gene: 4. CDR1 and CDR2 from the germline V gene are KGHDR and SFDVKD. The CDR3 runs 16 residues. The CDR3 sequence is CATSVSGQGNTGELFF. The CDR3 bases are TGTGCCACCAGTGTTTCGGGACAGGGGAACACCGGGGAGCTGTTTTTT.

This clone has more than one count but fewer than ten. The chain joins TRBV3-1 (or the pseudogene TRBV3-2) to TRBJ1-3; no clear D. Germline CDR1 LGHDT, CDR2 YNNKEL (reference sequence). V shed 1 base and J shed 0 bases, with 4 bases lying between them. This CDR3 contains 14 residues. CDR3 DNA: TGTGCCAGCAGCCAAGTGGCCTCTGGAAACACCATATATTTT. Its translation: CASSQVASGNTIYF.

The chain uses TRBV6-5 and TRBJ2-1; a possible D gene is TRBD1 (6 bases). The CDR3 totals 13 residues. CDR1 and CDR2 from the germline V gene are MNHEY and SVGAGI. Trimming took 6 bases from V and 7 from J, leaving 13 bases between them. The CDR3 coding sequence is TGTGCCAGCAGGGCAGGGGCCGGAAATGAGCAGTTCTTC. Amino acid sequence: CASRAGAGNEQFF.

The genes are TRBV12-2 and TRBJ2-5; the table's D gene call, TRBD1, was not cross checked with the DNA. TRBV12-2 is flagged as a pseudogene. This CDR3 is built from 16 residues. The CDR3 spells CASRLAGQGVRETQYF. Written as DNA, the CDR3 is TGTGCAAGTCGCTTAGCGGGACAGGGAGTCAGGGAGACCCAGTACTTC.

CDR3 loop: CASITGKGSYEQYV. The CDR3 bases are TGCGCCAGCATAACAGGGAAAGGCTCCTACGAGCAGTACGTC. The genes are TRBV23-1 and TRBJ2-7; D possibly corresponds to TRBD1 (6 bases). TRBV23-1 is designated an ORF whose function remains uncertain. This CDR3 comprises 14 residues. The V end was cut by 7 bases, the J end by 0 bases, with 13 bases between.

The CDR3 bases are TGTGCCGGCCCCCACGAGCAGTACGTC. Its translation is CAGPHEQYV. The rearrangement joins TRBV9 to TRBJ2-7; D gene unclear. The V gene's germline CDR1 is SGDLS and CDR2 YYNGEE. V was cut by 10 bases and J by 5 bases, with 7 bases left in between. This CDR3 contains 9 residues.

The chain employs TRBV6-5 and TRBJ2-1; 7 bases are shared with TRBD2. After removal of 2 bases from V and 15 bases from J, the junction contained 16 bases not matched to a gene. Germline assignment: CDR1 MNHEY and CDR2 SVGAGI. CDR3 length equals 15 residues. In DNA, the CDR3 is TGTGCCAGCAGTTACACCCCGGGGACCGGGGGGTCCTCGTTCTTC. Its translation: CASSYTPGTGGSSFF.

The rearrangement uses TRBV7-9 and TRBJ2-1, with D possibly matching TRBD2 (6 bases). This CDR3 has 15 residues. V dropped 8 bases and J dropped 5 bases, with 19 bases sitting between them. CDR1 and CDR2 from the germline V gene are SEHNR and FQNEAQ (reference sequence). CDR3 nucleotide sequence: TGTGCCAGCGGGGCTAGCGTACCCTATAACAATGAGCAGTTCTTC. Translated: CASGASVPYNNEQFF.

The genes are TRBV12-5 and TRBJ2-5, with D possibly being TRBD2 (6 bases). The germline CDR1 and CDR2 sequences are LGHNT and FRNRAP. V dropped 4 bases and J dropped 3 bases, with 6 bases sitting between them. The CDR3 is 12 amino acids. This CDR3 is CASGWREETQYF. CDR3 DNA: TGTGCTAGTGGTTGGAGGGAAGAGACCCAGTACTTC.

The chain has TRBV28 and TRBJ1-1; 7 positions agree with TRBD1. Germline V gene sequence: CDR1 MDHEN, CDR2 SYDVKM. Germline trimming cut 6 bases from V and 3 bases from J; bases unmatched to any gene: 16. This CDR3 has 17 amino acids. The CDR3 region is CASRWLRQGGRDTEAFF. In DNA, the CDR3 is TGTGCCAGCAGGTGGTTGAGACAGGGAGGTCGGGACACTGAAGCTTTCTTT.

CDR3 protein: CASSSDRGNTIYF. CDR3 nucleotides: TGTGCCAGCAGCTCGGACAGGGGAAACACCATATATTTT. The gene calls are TRBV7-2 and TRBJ1-3, with 7 bases lining up with TRBD1. The CDR3 covers 13 residues. In germline, CDR1 is SGHTA, CDR2 FQGNSA. V gave up 4 bases and J gave up 4 bases; unmatched junction bases: 1.

The rearrangement joins TRBV5-8 to TRBJ2-5, with 11 bases lining up with TRBD1. The CDR3 consists of 14 residues. V lost 3 bases to trimming and J lost 5 bases; unmatched junction nucleotides: 3. Germline V gene sequence: CDR1 SGHTS, CDR2 YDEGEE. For the CDR3, the DNA is TGTGCCAGCAGCTGGACAGGGGGCGAGGAGACCCAGTACTTC. Amino acids: CASSWTGGEETQYF.

The rearrangement joins TRBV28 to TRBJ1-4; possible D gene TRBD1, 6 bases. Germline CDR1 and CDR2: MDHEN and SYDVKM. Trimming pared 6 bases from V and 6 bases from J, leaving 14 bases between. This CDR3 region has 14 residues. The CDR3 spells CASRPQGVDEKLFF. The CDR3 DNA follows: TGTGCCAGCAGGCCACAGGGAGTCGATGAAAAACTGTTTTTT.

V is TRBV10-3 and J is TRBJ2-7, with TRBD2 matching over 7 bases. CDR1 ENHRY and CDR2 SYGVKD come from the germline V gene. The CDR3 extends over 14 amino acids. With V trimmed by 0 bases and J by 3 bases, 2 bases remained unmatched. CDR3 nucleotide sequence: TGTGCCATCAGTGAGTCAGGACTAGACTACGAGCAGTACGTC. Translating gives CAISESGLDYEQYV.

J is TRBJ2-2 and V is TRBV6-6; TRBD1 matches 8 bases. J gave up 1 base and V 6 bases, and 7 bases lay outside the gene matches. Germline assignment: CDR1 MNHNY and CDR2 SVGAGI (reference sequence). The CDR3 consists of 16 residues. As DNA, the CDR3 is TGTGCCAGCAGGAACGGACAGGGCGGGAACACCGGGGAGCTGTTTTTT. It yields the protein CASRNGQGGNTGELFF.

The J gene is TRBJ1-2, the V gene TRBV6-6, with TRBD1 identical over 8 bases. The CDR3 extends over 13 amino acids. From germline, CDR1 is MNHNY and CDR2 SVGAGI (reference sequence). J lost 4 bases, V lost 4 bases, and 2 bases had no gene match. The CDR3 region has the DNA TGTGCCAGCAGTTGGGGACAGGTCTATGGCTACACCTTC. This translates into CASSWGQVYGYTF.

This rearrangement joins TRBV5-1 to TRBJ1-6; TRBD1 aligns across 7 bases. The germline V gene has CDR1 SGHRS and CDR2 YFSETQ. Germline trimming cut 0 bases from V and 4 bases from J; bases unmatched to any gene: 7. The CDR3 extends over 17 amino acids. CDR3 nucleotides: TGCGCCAGCAGCTTGGCCCAGGGGGTAGGGTATAATTCACCCCTCCACTTT. Translating it yields CASSLAQGVGYNSPLHF.

The chain recombines TRBV2 with TRBJ1-2, with 7 bases matching TRBD1. The CDR3 loop spans 13 amino acids. V lost 5 bases and J lost 3; bases outside the gene matches: 3. The germline V gene encodes CDR1 SNHLY and CDR2 FYNNEI. CDR3 in amino acids: CASSLRGDYGYTF. The CDR3 nucleotides are TGTGCCAGCAGTCTCAGGGGGGACTATGGCTACACCTTC.

This clone is a singleton in its sample. The chain uses TRBV9 and TRBJ2-1; 9 bases align to TRBD1. The J segment lost 6 bases and the V segment lost 4 bases, leaving 5 bases of the junction unmatched. The CDR3 is made up of 14 amino acids. The germline V gene encodes CDR1 SGDLS and CDR2 YYNGEE. As DNA, the CDR3 is TGTGCCAGCAGCCCCCGGGACAGGGCCAATGAGCAGTTCTTC. As protein: CASSPRDRANEQFF.

CDR3 amino acids: CASSPSLGGGSFF. Written as DNA, the CDR3 is TGTGCCAGCAGCCCCTCGCTCGGCGGGGGATCGTTCTTC. This chain uses TRBV5-8 with TRBJ2-1; 7 nucleotides align to TRBD2. Germline lookup yields CDR1 SGHTS and CDR2 YDEGEE. Germline trimming cut 4 bases from V and 15 bases from J; bases unmatched to any gene: 13. CDR3 length: 13 amino acids.

The rearrangement uses TRBV6-6 and TRBJ2-1; 11 positions agree with TRBD1. The CDR3 consists of 15 residues. Germline V gene sequence: CDR1 MNHNY, CDR2 SVGAGI (reference sequence). The ends lost 2 bases at V and 7 bases at J; junction bases unmatched: 4. CDR3 sequence (DNA): TGTGCCAGCAGTTACGGCGGGACAGGGGGGAATGAGCAGTTCTTC. This gives the protein CASSYGGTGGNEQFF.